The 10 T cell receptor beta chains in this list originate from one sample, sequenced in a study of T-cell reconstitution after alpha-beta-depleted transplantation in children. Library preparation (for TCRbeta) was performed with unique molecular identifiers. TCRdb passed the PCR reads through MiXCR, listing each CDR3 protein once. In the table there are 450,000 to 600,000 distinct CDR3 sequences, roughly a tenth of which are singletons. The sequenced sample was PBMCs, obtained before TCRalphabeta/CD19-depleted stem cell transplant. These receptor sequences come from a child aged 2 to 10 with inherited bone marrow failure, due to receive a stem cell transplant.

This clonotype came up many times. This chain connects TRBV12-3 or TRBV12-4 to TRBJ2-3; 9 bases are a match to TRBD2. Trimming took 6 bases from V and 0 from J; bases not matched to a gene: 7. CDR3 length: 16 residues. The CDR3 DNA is TGTGCCAGCAGGGTAGGGGGACTAGCTAGCACAGATACGCAGTATTTT. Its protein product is CASRVGGLASTDTQYF.

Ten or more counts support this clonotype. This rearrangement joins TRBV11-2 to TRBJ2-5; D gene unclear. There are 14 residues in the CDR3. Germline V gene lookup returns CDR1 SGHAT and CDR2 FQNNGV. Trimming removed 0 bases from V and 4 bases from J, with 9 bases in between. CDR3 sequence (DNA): TGTGCCAGCAGCTTAGATCGGGCGGTAGAGACCCAGTACTTC. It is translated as CASSLDRAVETQYF.

As DNA, the CDR3 is TGTGCCAGTAGTATTGGGGAATTTAACAGCCTTCGAAACAATGAGCAGTTCTTC. It translates to CASSIGEFNSLRNNEQFF. The V call is TRBV19, the J call TRBJ2-1; D call uncertain. Trimming stripped 3 bases from V and 5 bases from J, with 23 bases between. Germline lookup yields CDR1 LNHDA and CDR2 SQIVND (reference sequence). CDR3 length equals 18 residues.

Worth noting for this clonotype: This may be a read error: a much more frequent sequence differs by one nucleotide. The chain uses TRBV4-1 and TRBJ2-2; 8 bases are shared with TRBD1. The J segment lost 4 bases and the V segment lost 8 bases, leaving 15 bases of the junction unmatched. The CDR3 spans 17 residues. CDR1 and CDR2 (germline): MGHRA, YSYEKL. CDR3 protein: CASCPRTGSSGTGELFF. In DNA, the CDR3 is TGCGCCAGCTGCCCAAGGACAGGGTCATCAGGCACCGGGGAGCTGTTTTTT.

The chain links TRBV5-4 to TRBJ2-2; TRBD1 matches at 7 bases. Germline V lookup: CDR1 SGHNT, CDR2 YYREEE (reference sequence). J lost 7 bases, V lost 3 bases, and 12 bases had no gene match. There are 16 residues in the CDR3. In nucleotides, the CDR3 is TGTGCCAGCAGCTCCAGGCCGAAACAGGGGCACGGGGAGCTGTTTTTT. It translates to CASSSRPKQGHGELFF.

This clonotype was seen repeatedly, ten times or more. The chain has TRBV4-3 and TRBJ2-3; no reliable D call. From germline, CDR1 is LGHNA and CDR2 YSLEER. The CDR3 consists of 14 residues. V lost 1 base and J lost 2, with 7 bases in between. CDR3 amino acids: CASSQVGSTDTQYF. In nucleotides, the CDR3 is TGCGCCAGCAGCCAAGTGGGGTCCACAGATACGCAGTATTTT.

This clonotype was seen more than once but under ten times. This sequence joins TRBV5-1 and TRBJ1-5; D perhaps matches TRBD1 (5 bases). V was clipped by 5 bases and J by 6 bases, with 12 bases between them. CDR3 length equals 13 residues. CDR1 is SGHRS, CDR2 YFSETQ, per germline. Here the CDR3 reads CASSPGMSQPQHF. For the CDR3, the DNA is TGCGCCAGCAGTCCAGGGATGAGTCAGCCCCAGCATTTT.

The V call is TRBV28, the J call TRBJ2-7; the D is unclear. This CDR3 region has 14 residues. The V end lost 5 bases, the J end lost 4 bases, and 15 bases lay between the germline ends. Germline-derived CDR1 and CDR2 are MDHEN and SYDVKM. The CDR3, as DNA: TGTGCCAGCAGTGCACAGAGCCTTAGGTACGAGCAGTACTTC. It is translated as CASSAQSLRYEQYF.

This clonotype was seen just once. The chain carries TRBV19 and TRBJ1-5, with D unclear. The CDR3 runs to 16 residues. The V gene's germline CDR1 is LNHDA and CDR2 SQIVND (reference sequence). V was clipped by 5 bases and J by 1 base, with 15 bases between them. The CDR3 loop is CASSPGWAKSNQPQHF. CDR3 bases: TGTGCCAGTAGTCCAGGATGGGCCAAAAGCAATCAGCCCCAGCATTTT.

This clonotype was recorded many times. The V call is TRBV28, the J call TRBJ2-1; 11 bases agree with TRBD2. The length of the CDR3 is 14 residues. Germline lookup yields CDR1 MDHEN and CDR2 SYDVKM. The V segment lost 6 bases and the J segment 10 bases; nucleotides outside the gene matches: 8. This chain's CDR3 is CASRTSGRSGEQFF. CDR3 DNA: TGTGCCAGCAGAACTAGCGGGAGAAGCGGAGAGCAGTTCTTC.